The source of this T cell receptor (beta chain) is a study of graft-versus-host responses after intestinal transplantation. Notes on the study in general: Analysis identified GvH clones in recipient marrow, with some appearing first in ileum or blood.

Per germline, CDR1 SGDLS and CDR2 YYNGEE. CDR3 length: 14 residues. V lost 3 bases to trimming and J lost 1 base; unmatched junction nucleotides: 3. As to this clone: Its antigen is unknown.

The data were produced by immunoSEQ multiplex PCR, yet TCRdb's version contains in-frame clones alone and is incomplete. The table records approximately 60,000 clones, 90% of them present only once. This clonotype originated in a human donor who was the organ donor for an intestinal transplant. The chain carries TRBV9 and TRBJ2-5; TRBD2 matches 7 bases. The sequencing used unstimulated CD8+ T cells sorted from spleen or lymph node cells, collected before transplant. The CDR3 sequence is CASSGGGVQETQYF. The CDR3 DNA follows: TGTGCCAGCAGCGGGGGGGGAGTCCAAGAGACCCAGTACTTC.